This entry concerns a single T cell receptor (beta chain). The data were obtained in a study of T cells in Graves' hyperthyroidism and ophthalmopathy. Study-wide background: Once the initial diagnosis was made, peripheral blood was obtained before any treatment.

Amplified TCR beta CDR3 regions came from RNA transcripts. TCR CDR3 regions were first amplified by RT-PCR with HTBI primers. TCRdb reprocessed the multiplex PCR reads via MiXCR and lists one record per CDR3 protein. The table shows around 340,000 distinct CDR3 sequences, with roughly 23% occurring only once. Across 18 months, stable Graves' hyperthyroidism was marked by no progression to ophthalmopathy. Patients aged 18 to 65 had newly diagnosed hyperthyroidism that had lasted under 2 months. Germline loops: CDR1 DFQATT, CDR2 SNEGSKA (reference sequence). V was clipped by 7 bases and J by 8 bases, with 11 bases between them. This CDR3 spans 10 amino acids.

Sequencing input: blood. The receptor comes from a woman aged 45-65 years with Graves' hyperthyroidism. The V and J genes are TRBV20-1 and TRBJ1-2; D remains unclear. In nucleotides, the CDR3 is TGCAGTGGACTAATCAGCGGCTACACCTTC. It translates to CSGLISGYTF.